This T cell receptor (beta chain) was retrieved from a study of T-cell memory formation after mild COVID-19. TCRdb re-called the 5' RACE reads through MiXCR, storing one row per CDR3 protein. This repertoire shows roughly 130,000 distinct CDR3 sequences, more than 15% found once; its top ten account for 4.5% to 6.5%. This clonotype came up a few times. The sequence came from a man between 18 and 29 years old who had mild COVID-19 (a few samples of this study predate the infection). Cell type and time point are not known. Source material: PBMCs or a T cell subset sorted from them (not recorded which).

The CDR3 DNA is TGCGCCAGCAGCTGGGACATCTACTCTGGAAACACCATATATTTT. This codes for CASSWDIYSGNTIYF. The chain joins TRBV5-1 to TRBJ1-3, with D possibly being TRBD1 (6 bases). Germline CDR1 and CDR2: SGHRS and YFSETQ. V lost 3 bases to trimming and J lost 0 bases, with 10 bases between them. This CDR3 has 15 amino acids. The variable domain in full, completed from reference TRBV5-1 and TRBJ1-3, reads KAGVTQTPRYLIKTRGQQVTLSCSPISGHRSVSWYQQTPGQGLQFLFEYFSETQRNKGNFPGRFSGRQFSNSRSEMNVSTLELGDSALYLCASSWDIYSGNTIYFGEGSWLTVV.